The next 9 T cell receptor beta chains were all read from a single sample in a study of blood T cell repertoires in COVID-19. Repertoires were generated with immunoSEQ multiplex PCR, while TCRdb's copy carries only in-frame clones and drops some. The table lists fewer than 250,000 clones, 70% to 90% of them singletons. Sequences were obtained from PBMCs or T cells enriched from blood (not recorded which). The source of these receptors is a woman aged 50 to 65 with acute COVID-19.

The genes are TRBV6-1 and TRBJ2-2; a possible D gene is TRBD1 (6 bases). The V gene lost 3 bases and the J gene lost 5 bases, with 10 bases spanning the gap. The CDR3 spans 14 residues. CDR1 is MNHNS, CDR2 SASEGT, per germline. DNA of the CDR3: TGTGCCAGCAGTGAGCTCAGGGGAACCGGGGAGCTGTTTTTT. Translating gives CASSELRGTGELFF.

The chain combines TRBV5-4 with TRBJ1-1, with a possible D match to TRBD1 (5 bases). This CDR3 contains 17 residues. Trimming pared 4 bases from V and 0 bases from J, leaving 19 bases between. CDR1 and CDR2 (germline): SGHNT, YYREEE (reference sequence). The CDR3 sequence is CASSKGRAPPLNTEAFF. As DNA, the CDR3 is TGTGCCAGCAGCAAGGGGCGAGCCCCTCCTTTGAACACTGAAGCTTTCTTT. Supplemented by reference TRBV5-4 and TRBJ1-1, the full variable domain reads ETGVTQSPTHLIKTRGQQVTLRCSSQSGHNTVSWYQQALGQGPQFIFQYYREEENGRGNFPPRFSGLQFPNYSSELNVNALELDDSALYLCASSKGRAPPLNTEAFFGQGTRLTVV.

The CDR3 coding sequence is TGTGCCAGCAGCCCTTCAGGGGCTGAAGCTTTCTTT. It is translated as CASSPSGAEAFF. The rearrangement uses TRBV5-4 and TRBJ1-1; TRBD1 might be the D (6 bases). This CDR3 has 12 amino acids. Per the germline V gene, CDR1 is SGHNT and CDR2 is YYREEE (reference sequence). Trimming took 4 bases from V and 6 from J, leaving 10 bases between them.

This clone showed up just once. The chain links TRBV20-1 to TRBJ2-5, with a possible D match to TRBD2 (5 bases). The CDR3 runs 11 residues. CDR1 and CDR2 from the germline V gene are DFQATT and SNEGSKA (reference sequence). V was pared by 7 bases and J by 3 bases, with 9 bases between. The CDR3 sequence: CSGSGEETQYF. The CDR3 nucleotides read TGCAGTGGGTCCGGGGAAGAGACCCAGTACTTC.

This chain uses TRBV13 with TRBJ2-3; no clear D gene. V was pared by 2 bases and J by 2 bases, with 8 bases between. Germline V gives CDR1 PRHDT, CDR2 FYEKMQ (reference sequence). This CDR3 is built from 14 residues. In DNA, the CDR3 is TGTGCCAGCAGCTTATGGGCAGACACAGATACGCAGTATTTT. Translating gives CASSLWADTDTQYF.

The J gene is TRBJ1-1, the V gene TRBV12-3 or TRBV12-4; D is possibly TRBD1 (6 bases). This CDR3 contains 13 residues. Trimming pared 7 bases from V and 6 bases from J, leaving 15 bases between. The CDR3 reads CASNPGTTAEAFF. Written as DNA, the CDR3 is TGTGCCAGCAACCCGGGGACAACCGCTGAAGCTTTCTTT.

As DNA, the CDR3 is TGTGCCAGCAGGGTGGTTCCGAGGGAGACCCAGTACTTC. Amino acids: CASRVVPRETQYF. The V and J genes are TRBV2 and TRBJ2-5, with unresolved D. The germline V gene has CDR1 SNHLY and CDR2 FYNNEI. This CDR3 is 13 amino acids long. The V gene lost 6 bases and the J gene lost 5 bases, with 13 bases spanning the gap.

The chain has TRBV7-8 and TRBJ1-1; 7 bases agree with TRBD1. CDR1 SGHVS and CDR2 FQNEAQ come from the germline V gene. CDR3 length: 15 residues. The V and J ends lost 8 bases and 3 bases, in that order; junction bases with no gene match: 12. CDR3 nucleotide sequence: TGTGCCAGCGGTAGGGGGGAAGGGGGCTACACTGAAGCTTTCTTT. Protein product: CASGRGEGGYTEAFF.

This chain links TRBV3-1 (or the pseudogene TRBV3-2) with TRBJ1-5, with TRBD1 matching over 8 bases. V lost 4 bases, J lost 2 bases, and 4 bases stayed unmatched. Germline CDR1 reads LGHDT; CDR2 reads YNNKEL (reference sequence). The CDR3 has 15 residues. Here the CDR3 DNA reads TGTGCCAGCAGCCTCGGACAGGGAGGCAATCAGCCCCAGCATTTT. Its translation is CASSLGQGGNQPQHF.